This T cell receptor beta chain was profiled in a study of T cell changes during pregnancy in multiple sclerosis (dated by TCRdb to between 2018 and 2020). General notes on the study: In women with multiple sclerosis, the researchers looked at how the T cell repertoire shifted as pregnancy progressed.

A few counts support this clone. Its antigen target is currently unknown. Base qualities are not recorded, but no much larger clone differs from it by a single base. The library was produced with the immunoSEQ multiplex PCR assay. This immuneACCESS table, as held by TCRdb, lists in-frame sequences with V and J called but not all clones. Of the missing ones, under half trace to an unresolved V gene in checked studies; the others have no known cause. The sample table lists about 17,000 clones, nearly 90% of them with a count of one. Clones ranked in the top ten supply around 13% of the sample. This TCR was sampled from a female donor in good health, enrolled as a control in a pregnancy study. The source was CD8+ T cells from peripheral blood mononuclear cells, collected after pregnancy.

The bases read TGTGCCACAGGGACTAGCGGGGGGGCCGAGACCCAGTACTTC. Translation gives CATGTSGGAETQYF. Recombination linked TRBV19 to TRBJ2-5, with 16 middle bases fitting TRBD2. The germline V gene (reference sequence) supplies CDR1 LNHDA and CDR2 SQIVND. The CDR3 starts with the cysteine, ends with the phenylalanine, and has 14 residues. The CDR3 DNA has 42 bases and is translated from base 1. V is trimmed back by 10 bases and J by 5 bases, and the junction contains 4 bases that no gene match accounts for.